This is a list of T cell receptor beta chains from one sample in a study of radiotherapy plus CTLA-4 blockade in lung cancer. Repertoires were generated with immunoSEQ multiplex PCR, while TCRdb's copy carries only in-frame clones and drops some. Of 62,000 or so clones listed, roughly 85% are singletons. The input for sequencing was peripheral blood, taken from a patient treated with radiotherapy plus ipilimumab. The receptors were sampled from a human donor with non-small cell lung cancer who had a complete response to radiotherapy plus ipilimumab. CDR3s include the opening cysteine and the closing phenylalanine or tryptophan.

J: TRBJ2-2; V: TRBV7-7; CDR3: CASSFGPAANTGELFF
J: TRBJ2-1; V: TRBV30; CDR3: CAGLAGGYNEQFF
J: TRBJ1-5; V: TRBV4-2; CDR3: CASSQQNNQPQHF
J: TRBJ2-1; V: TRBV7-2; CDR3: CASSLVADYNEQFF
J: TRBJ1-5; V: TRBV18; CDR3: CASSPRGSNQPQHF
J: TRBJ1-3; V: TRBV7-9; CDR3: CASSFPEAGNTIYF
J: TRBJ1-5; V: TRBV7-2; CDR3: CASSFLQGVRNQPQHF
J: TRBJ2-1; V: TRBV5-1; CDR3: CASKSATVNYNEQFF
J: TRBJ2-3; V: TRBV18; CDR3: CASLPTSGRSTDTQYF
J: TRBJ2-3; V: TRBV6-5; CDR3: CASRWFTSTDTQYF
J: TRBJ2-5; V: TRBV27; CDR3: CAIGTNQETQYF
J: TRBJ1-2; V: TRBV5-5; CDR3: CASSLGQGGYGYTF
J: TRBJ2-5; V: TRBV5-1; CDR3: CASSSSGKGEETQYF
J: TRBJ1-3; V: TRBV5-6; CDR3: CASSLRTSQDSGNTIYF
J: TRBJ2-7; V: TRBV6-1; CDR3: CASSLADSYEQYF
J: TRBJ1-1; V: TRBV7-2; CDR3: CASSPQGNTEAFF
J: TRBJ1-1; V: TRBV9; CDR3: CASSKDWSNTEAFF
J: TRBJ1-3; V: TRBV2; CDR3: CASSLQAVSGNTIYF
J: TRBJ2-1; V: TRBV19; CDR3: CASSISSGGLSYYNEQFF
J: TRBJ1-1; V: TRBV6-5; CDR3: CASSYPGTGQAFF
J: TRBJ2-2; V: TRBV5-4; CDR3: CASSRSWGGTGELFF
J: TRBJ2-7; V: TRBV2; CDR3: CASRPTPTSYEQYF
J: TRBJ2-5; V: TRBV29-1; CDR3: CSVDRDRGLEETQYF
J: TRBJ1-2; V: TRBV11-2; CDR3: CASSTSSGVANYGYTF
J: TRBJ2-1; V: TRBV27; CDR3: CASTPDRDFNEQFF
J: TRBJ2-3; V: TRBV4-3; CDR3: CASSQDLAGTSTDTQYF
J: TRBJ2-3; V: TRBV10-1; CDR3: CASSEGGVGDTQYF
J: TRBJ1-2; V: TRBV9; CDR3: CASSVDGNRGTGGYTF
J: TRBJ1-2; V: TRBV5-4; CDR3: CASTSGSVAYGYTF
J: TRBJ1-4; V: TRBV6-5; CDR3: CASRYDREGTNEKLFF
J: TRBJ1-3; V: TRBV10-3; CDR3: CAITKTGVPGNTIYF
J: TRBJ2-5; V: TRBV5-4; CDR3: CASRSGVRETQYF
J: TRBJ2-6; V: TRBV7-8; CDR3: CASSRPGQPRSAGANVLTF
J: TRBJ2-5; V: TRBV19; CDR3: CASSPPPGPGGETQYF
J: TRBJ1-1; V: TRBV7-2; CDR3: CASSLLTGGSAEAFF
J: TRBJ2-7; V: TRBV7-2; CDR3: CASSFRTETYEQYF
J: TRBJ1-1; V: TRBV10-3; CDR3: CAIRGGLMNTEAFF
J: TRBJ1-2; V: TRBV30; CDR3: CAWSHLQGMNYGYTF
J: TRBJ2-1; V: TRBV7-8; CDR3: CASSPQGGEQFF
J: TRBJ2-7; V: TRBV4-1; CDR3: CASSGGRVGSEQYF
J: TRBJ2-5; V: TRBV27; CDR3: CASSLWADQETQYF
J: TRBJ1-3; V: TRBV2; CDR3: CASSQGPGSGNTIYF
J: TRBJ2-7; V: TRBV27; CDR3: CASSFEVGGLNEQYF
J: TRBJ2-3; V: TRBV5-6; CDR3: CASSLRWRGRRTDTQYF
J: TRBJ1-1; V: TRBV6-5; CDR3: CASSLRGNTEAFF
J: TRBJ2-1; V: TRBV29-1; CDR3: CSVSGVYNEQFF
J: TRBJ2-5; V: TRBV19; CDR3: CASSTGGAGGETQYF
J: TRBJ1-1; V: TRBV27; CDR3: CASSSLTGTQNTEAFF
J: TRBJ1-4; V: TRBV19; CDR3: CASSITATNEKLFF
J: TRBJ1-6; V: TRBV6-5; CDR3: CASSYRDSPLHF
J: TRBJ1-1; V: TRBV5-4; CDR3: CASSSRTEAFF
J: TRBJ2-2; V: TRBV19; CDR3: CASSDGGLDTGELFF
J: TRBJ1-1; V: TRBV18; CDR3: CASSPRGTNTEAFF
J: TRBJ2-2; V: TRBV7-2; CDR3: CASRSPGQGRAGELFF
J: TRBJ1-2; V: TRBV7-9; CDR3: CASSLFLDSNYGYTF
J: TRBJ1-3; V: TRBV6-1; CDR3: CASSGTGKAGNTIYF
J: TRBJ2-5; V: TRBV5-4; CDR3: CASSPGQGGGVETQYF
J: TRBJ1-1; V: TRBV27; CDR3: CASSFSPNTEAFF
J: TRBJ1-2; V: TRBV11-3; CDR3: CASSPGGANYGYTF